The present TCR beta chain was sequenced within a study of blood T cell repertoires in COVID-19. Study summary: Samples came from the United States, Italy and Spain, spanning acute and convalescent COVID-19.

The length of the CDR3 is 14 residues. Per germline, CDR1 LNHDA and CDR2 SQIVND (reference sequence). V lost 5 bases and J 0 bases, leaving 10 bases between the germline ends. Study processing details: Amplification with reference gene primers provided the estimates of nucleated cell counts. Sequencing used immunoSEQ multiplex PCR; TCRdb keeps in-frame clones, though not all of them. The V and J calls and the clone size are those of that table, but D and trimming were determined from the DNA. The sample lists roughly 290,000 clones; approximately 88% were seen once. The sequence derives from a woman between 40 and 50 years old who had recovered from COVID-19. The specimen was PBMCs or T cells enriched from blood (not recorded which). J is TRBJ1-2 and V is TRBV19, with D tentatively TRBD1 (6 bases). The DNA for the CDR3 is TGTGCCAGTAGTGTAACAGGGACTAACTATGGCTACACCTTC. Protein: CASSVTGTNYGYTF.